The 4 T cell receptor beta chains below were found in one sample sequenced in a study of identical twins. Each CDR3 protein is one row after TCRdb ran MiXCR on the 5' RACE reads. The data show roughly 690,000 distinct CDR3 sequences, 5.5% to 6.5% seen once. Sequencing was done on a sample of naive T cells sorted from blood. The receptors shown here come from a young man in good health.

In this sample, this clonotype turned up a few times. The chain combines TRBV5-4 with TRBJ2-1; D is ambiguous. Germline values: CDR1 SGHNT, CDR2 YYREEE (reference sequence). V dropped 4 bases and J dropped 6 bases, with 20 bases sitting between them. The CDR3 runs 16 residues. The CDR3 DNA follows: TGTGCCAGCAGCCCGAGGACCCAGCCGTTCCTCAATGAGCAGTTCTTC. It yields the protein CASSPRTQPFLNEQFF.

This clonotype was seen many times. J is TRBJ1-6 and V is TRBV4-3, with 9 bases fitting TRBD1. Germline trimming cut 1 base from V and 10 bases from J; bases unmatched to any gene: 5. The CDR3 covers 15 residues. The germline V gene has CDR1 LGHNA and CDR2 YSLEER. The CDR3 region has the DNA TGCGCCAGCAGCCAAGGTACAGGGGGCAGCTCACCCCTCCACTTT. Protein product: CASSQGTGGSSPLHF.

The table lists this clonotype with many counts. The J gene is TRBJ2-1, the V gene TRBV16; the match to TRBD2 covers 7 bases. After removal of 7 bases from V and 7 bases from J, the junction contained 7 bases not matched to a gene. The CDR3 loop spans 13 amino acids. Germline-derived CDR1 and CDR2 are KGHSY and FQNENV. The CDR3 nucleotides are TGTGCCAGCACAACAGCGGGAAAGAATGAGCAGTTCTTC. This encodes CASTTAGKNEQFF.

At least ten counts were recorded for this clonotype. V usage is TRBV11-2 and J usage is TRBJ1-2, with TRBD1 matching over 12 bases. Unmatched junction bases numbered 7, after V lost 3 bases and J lost 5 bases. The CDR3 spans 16 residues. Per the germline V gene, CDR1 is SGHAT and CDR2 is FQNNGV. Here the CDR3 DNA reads TGTGCCAGCAGCTTGCCGGGACAGGGGGCAGGGTATGGCTACACCTTC. Translating gives CASSLPGQGAGYGYTF.